A selection of T cell receptor beta chains follows, all from one sample in a study of STAT5B mutations in CD4+ large granular lymphocyte leukemia. TCRdb keeps only in-frame clones here, not all; method: immunoSEQ multiplex PCR. The data contain about 35,000 clones, about 65% of them singletons. Sequencing was carried out using CD4+ T cells from blood buffy coats. The receptors originated from a human donor in good health. The CDR3 runs from the conserved cysteine through the conserved F or W. The D gene is left open where the match is weak. Rows may omit the clone size; those that give it use once, few, many or a size class.

TRBV11-3,-,TRBJ2-2,-,TGTGCCAGCAGGCAGACCACCGGGGAGCTGTTTTTT,CASRQTTGELFF
TRBV18,-,TRBJ1-5,few,TGTGCCAGCTCACGCGGAGGCGATCAGCCCCAGCATTTT,CASSRGGDQPQHF
TRBV18,-,TRBJ1-6,-,TGTGCCAGCTCACCCGGGTACTCCTATAATTCACCCCTCCACTTT,CASSPGYSYNSPLHF
TRBV4-1,-,TRBJ2-1,-,TGCGCCAGCAGCCAAGGTGACGGGGGTAATGAGCAGTTCTTC,CASSQGDGGNEQFF
TRBV5-4,TRBD1,TRBJ1-4,-,TGTGCCAGCAGCCTCAGACAGGGCACTAATGAAAAACTGTTTTTT,CASSLRQGTNEKLFF
TRBV5-4,-,TRBJ1-1,few,TGTGCCAGCAGCTCCAAGCGGGGAGCGAACACTGAAGCTTTCTTT,CASSSKRGANTEAFF
TRBV7-6,TRBD2,TRBJ2-5,-,TGTGCCAGCGCGACTAGCGGCCAAGAGACCCAGTACTTC,CASATSGQETQYF
TRBV19,TRBD1,TRBJ1-1,few,TGTGCCAGTAGTCTTTACAGGGGGTACACTGAAGCTTTCTTT,CASSLYRGYTEAFF
TRBV19,TRBD1,TRBJ1-5,few,TGTGCCAGTACGACAGGGGGGAATCAGCCCCAGCATTTT,CASTTGGNQPQHF
TRBV6-1,-,TRBJ2-7,-,TGTGCCAGCAGTGCGGTTGCGGCACCCTACGAGCAGTACTTC,CASSAVAAPYEQYF
TRBV7-2,TRBD1,TRBJ1-5,-,TGTGCCAGCAGCTTAGCGTTTGGGACAGGGAGTCAGCCCCAGCATTTT,CASSLAFGTGSQPQHF
TRBV5-1,TRBD2,TRBJ2-1,-,TGCGCCAGCAGCGCCGCTAGCGGCTCCTACAATGAGCAGTTCTTC,CASSAASGSYNEQFF
TRBV5-8,-,TRBJ1-1,-,TGTGCCAGCAGCTTGGCCGATTTTAACACTGAAGCTTTCTTT,CASSLADFNTEAFF
TRBV10-3,-,TRBJ1-1,few,TGTGCCATCAGTGATCGAGGGGACACTGAAGCTTTCTTT,CAISDRGDTEAFF
TRBV10-2,-,TRBJ2-1,-,TGCGCCAGCAGTGCGGGGGTCTCCTACAATGAGCAGTTCTTC,CASSAGVSYNEQFF
TRBV4-1,TRBD2,TRBJ2-5,-,TGCGCCAGCAGCCAGGCAGGACTAGCGGGGATCCAAGAGACCCAGTACTTC,CASSQAGLAGIQETQYF
TRBV19,-,TRBJ2-2,-,TGTGCCAGTCGAGACAGGGCGGGGGGCACCGGGGAGCTGTTTTTT,CASRDRAGGTGELFF
TRBV19,-,TRBJ1-2,-,TGTGCCAGTAGTATGGGGACATGGCAGAACTATGGCTACACCTTC,CASSMGTWQNYGYTF
TRBV5-1,TRBD2,TRBJ2-7,-,TGCGCCAGCAGCTTGACTAGCGGGGGTGCCTACGAGCAGTACTTC,CASSLTSGGAYEQYF
TRBV27,-,TRBJ1-2,-,TGTGCCAGCAGTTTTAGGGAGGGTGGACTATATGGCTACACCTTC,CASSFREGGLYGYTF
TRBV5-1,TRBD1,TRBJ1-2,-,TGCGCCAGCAGCAACGCCATGGGGCAGGGGGCCGATGGCTACACCTTC,CASSNAMGQGADGYTF
TRBV27,TRBD1,TRBJ1-2,-,TGTGCCAGCAGTTTATCGTGGGGCCAGGGGGCTTTTTTATTCGCTGGCTACACCTTC,CASSLSWGQGAFLFAGYTF
TRBV6-5,-,TRBJ2-2,few,TGTGCCAGCAGTTACTCGACCGGGGAGCTGTTTTTT,CASSYSTGELFF
TRBV10-3,TRBD1,TRBJ2-1,-,TGTGCCATCAGTGCAGGGGGCGACTCCTACAATGAGCAGTTCTTC,CAISAGGDSYNEQFF
TRBV6-5,-,TRBJ1-3,few,TGTGCCAGCAGGTATGCGGACGGAACTGGAAACACCATATATTTT,CASRYADGTGNTIYF
TRBV5-1,TRBD2,TRBJ2-7,-,TGCGCCAGCAGAGGCGCGGGAGGGAATTACGAGCAGTACTTC,CASRGAGGNYEQYF
TRBV18,-,TRBJ2-2,-,TGTGCCAGCTCACCACCCAACACCGGGGAGCTGTTTTTT,CASSPPNTGELFF
TRBV5-1,TRBD1,TRBJ1-6,-,TGCGCCAGCAGCTTGGGTGAGGCAGGGGGAGGGTCACCCCTCCACTTT,CASSLGEAGGGSPLHF
TRBV7-2,-,TRBJ1-2,-,TGTGCCAGCAGCTTGGGATTCAACTATGGCTACACCTTC,CASSLGFNYGYTF
TRBV19,TRBD1,TRBJ2-2,-,TGTGCCAGTAGTCCCAGACAGGGAAACACCGGGGAGCTGTTTTTT,CASSPRQGNTGELFF
TRBV29-1,TRBD2,TRBJ2-2,-,TGCAGCGTTGAGAAAACTAGCGGTGGGGGGGAGCTGTTTTTT,CSVEKTSGGGELFF
TRBV7-2,TRBD2,TRBJ2-3,-,TGTGCCAGCAGCCCAAGCGGGGAATCCCCTACGCAGTATTTT,CASSPSGESPTQYF
TRBV5-1,-,TRBJ1-6,-,TGCGCCAGCAGCTTTGAGGGGAGCTCCTATAATTCACCCCTCCACTTT,CASSFEGSSYNSPLHF
TRBV4-3,TRBD1,TRBJ1-2,-,TGCGCCAGCAGCCAAGATAGAGGGCTGAGGGACAGGGGGCAGCACTATGGCTACACCTTC,CASSQDRGLRDRGQHYGYTF
TRBV27,TRBD2,TRBJ2-3,-,TGTGCCAGCAGTTCTGCGACTAGCGGGGGGGCCCTTGATACGCAGTATTTT,CASSSATSGGALDTQYF
TRBV7-9,TRBD1,TRBJ1-4,-,TGTGCCAGCACCCTCTCCCCGGGACAGGTTGTGGAAAAACTGTTTTTT,CASTLSPGQVVEKLFF
TRBV2,TRBD2,TRBJ2-1,-,TGTGCCAGCAGGGCGGGACTAGTGGTCAATGAGCAGTTCTTC,CASRAGLVVNEQFF
TRBV19,-,TRBJ1-5,few,TGTGCCAGTAGTACCAGACAGAGGAATCAGCCCCAGCATTTT,CASSTRQRNQPQHF
TRBV4-1,TRBD1,TRBJ1-2,-,TGCGCCAGCAGCCAGTTGGGACAGCACAACTATGGCTACACCTTC,CASSQLGQHNYGYTF
TRBV6-1,-,TRBJ1-5,-,TGTGCCAGCAGTGGAGGGAATGCTTGGGCCCAGCATTTT,CASSGGNAWAQHF
TRBV10-3,TRBD1,TRBJ2-5,-,TGTGCCATCAAGGGACAGGGTGCCGGCGAGACCCAGTACTTC,CAIKGQGAGETQYF